The source of this T cell receptor (beta chain) is a study of control samples from healthy donors and cancer patients. The repertoire was sequenced with immunoSEQ multiplex PCR; TCRdb's copy has only in-frame clones and lacks some. The data show about 130,000 clones, roughly 90% seen once. There are 18 residues in the CDR3. Germline assignment: CDR1 GTSNPN and CDR2 SVGIG (reference sequence). V was pared by 0 bases and J by 1 base, with 16 bases between. The rearrangement uses TRBV30 and TRBJ1-6; weak D call: TRBD1 (6 bases). The source is a man younger than 35 in good health. Sequencing was performed on blood. The CDR3 region has the DNA TGTGCCTGGAGTGTAGGACAGCTTGGAGGTTCCTATAATTCACCCCTCCACTTT. This codes for CAWSVGQLGGSYNSPLHF.